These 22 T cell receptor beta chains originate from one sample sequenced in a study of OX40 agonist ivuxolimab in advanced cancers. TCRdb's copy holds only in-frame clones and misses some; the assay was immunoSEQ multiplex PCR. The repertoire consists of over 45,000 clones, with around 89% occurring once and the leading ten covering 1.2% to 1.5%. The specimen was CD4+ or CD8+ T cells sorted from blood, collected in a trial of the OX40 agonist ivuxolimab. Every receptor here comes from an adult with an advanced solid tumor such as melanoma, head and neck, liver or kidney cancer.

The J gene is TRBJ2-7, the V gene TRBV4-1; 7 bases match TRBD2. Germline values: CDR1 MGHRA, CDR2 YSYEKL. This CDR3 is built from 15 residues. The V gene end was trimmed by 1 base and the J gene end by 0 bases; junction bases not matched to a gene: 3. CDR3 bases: TGCGCCAGCAGCCAAGGGACTAGGAGCTCCTACGAGCAGTACTTC. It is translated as CASSQGTRSSYEQYF.

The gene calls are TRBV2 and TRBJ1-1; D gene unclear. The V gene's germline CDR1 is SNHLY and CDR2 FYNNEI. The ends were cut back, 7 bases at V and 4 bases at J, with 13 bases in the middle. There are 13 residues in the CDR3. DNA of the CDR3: TGTGCCAGCACCCGGGAGAAGGGCACTGAAGCTTTCTTT. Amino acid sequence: CASTREKGTEAFF. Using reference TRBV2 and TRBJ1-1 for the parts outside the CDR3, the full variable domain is EPEVTQTPSHQVTQMGQEVILRCVPISNHLYFYWYRQILGQKVEFLVSFYNNEISEKSEIFDDQFSVERPDGSNFTLKIRSTKLEDSAMYFCASTREKGTEAFFGQGTRLTVV.

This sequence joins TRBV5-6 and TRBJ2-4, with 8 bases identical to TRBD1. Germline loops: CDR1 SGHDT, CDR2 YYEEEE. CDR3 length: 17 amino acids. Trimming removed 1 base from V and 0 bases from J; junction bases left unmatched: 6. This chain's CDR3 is CASSLTTGEIAKNIQYF. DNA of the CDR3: TGTGCCAGCAGCTTGACGACAGGGGAGATAGCCAAAAACATTCAGTACTTC.

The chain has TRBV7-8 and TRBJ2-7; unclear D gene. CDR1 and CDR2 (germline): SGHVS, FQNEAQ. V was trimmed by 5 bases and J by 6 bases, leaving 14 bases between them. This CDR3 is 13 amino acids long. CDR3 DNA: TGTGCCAGCAGCGCAAGGACGACGGGCGAGCAGTACTTC. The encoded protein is CASSARTTGEQYF.

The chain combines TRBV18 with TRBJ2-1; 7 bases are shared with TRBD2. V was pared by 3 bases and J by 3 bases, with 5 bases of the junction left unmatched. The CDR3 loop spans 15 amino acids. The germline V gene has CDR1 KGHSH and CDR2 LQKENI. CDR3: CASSPIPGGYNEQFF. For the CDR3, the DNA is TGTGCCAGCTCACCTATACCGGGGGGCTACAATGAGCAGTTCTTC.

CDR3 sequence: CASTGTGNYEQFF. CDR3 DNA sequence: TGTGCCAGCACCGGGACAGGCAATTATGAGCAGTTCTTC. The V gene is TRBV2, the J gene TRBJ2-1; 8 nucleotides line up with TRBD1. Per the germline V gene, CDR1 is SNHLY and CDR2 is FYNNEI. The ends lost 7 bases at V and 8 bases at J; junction bases unmatched: 7. The CDR3 runs 13 residues.

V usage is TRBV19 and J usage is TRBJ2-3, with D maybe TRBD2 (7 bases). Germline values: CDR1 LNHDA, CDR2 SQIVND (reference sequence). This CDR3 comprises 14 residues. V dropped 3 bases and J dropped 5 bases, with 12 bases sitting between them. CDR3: CASSMGGGVDTQYF. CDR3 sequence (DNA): TGTGCCAGTAGTATGGGGGGGGGCGTAGATACGCAGTATTTT.

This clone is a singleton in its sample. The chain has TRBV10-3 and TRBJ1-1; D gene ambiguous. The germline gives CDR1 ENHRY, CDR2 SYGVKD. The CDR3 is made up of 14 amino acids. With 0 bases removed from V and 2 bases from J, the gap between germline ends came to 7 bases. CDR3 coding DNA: TGTGCCATCAGTGAGTCGACTGTCAACACTGAAGCTTTCTTT. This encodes CAISESTVNTEAFF.

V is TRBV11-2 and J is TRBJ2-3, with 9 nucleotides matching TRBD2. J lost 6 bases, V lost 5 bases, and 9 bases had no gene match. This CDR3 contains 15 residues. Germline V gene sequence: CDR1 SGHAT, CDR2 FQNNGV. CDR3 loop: CASSASGGQGDTQYF. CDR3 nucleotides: TGTGCCAGCAGCGCGAGCGGGGGGCAAGGGGATACGCAGTATTTT. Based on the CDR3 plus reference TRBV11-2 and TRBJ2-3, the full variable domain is EAGVAQSPRYKIIEKRQSVAFWCNPISGHATLYWYQQILGQGPKLLIQFQNNGVVDDSQLPKDRFSAERLKGVDSTLKIQPAKLEDSAVYLCASSASGGQGDTQYFGPGTRLTVL.

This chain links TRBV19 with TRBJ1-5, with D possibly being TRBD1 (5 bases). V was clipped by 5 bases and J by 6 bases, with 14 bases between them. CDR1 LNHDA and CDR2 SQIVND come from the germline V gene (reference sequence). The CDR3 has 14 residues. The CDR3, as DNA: TGTGCCAGTAGTCCCCCGCGGGGCGGTCAGCCCCAGCATTTT. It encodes CASSPPRGGQPQHF.

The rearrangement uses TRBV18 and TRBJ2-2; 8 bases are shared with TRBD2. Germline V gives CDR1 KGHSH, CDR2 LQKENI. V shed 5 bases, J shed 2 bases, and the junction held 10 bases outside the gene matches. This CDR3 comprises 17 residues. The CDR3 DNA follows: TGTGCCAGCTCAGGAACTAGCGGAGGACTAAACACCGGGGAGCTGTTTTTT. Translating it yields CASSGTSGGLNTGELFF. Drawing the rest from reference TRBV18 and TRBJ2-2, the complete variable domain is NAGVMQNPRHLVRRRGQEARLRCSPMKGHSHVYWYRQLPEEGLKFMVYLQKENIIDESGMPKERFSAEFPKEGPSILRIQQVVRGDSAAYFCASSGTSGGLNTGELFFGEGSRLTVL.

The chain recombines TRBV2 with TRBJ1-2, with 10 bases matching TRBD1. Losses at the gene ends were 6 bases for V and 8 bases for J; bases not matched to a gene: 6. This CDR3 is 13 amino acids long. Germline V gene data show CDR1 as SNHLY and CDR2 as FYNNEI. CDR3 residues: CASSGTGDGGYTF. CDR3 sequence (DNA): TGTGCCAGCAGCGGGACAGGGGATGGCGGCTACACCTTC.

The DNA for the CDR3 is TGTGCCAGTAGCCTAGGGACGAGAAGAGACAATCAGCCCCAGCATTTT. Translating gives CASSLGTRRDNQPQHF. The V gene is TRBV19, the J gene TRBJ1-5, with a tentative D call TRBD1 (5 bases). CDR3 size: 16 residues. The V gene lost 6 bases and the J gene lost 3 bases, with 18 bases spanning the gap. Germline values: CDR1 LNHDA, CDR2 SQIVND (reference sequence).

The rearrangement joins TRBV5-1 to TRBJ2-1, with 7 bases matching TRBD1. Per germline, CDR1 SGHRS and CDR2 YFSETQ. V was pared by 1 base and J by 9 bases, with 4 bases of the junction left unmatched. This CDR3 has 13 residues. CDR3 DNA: TGCGCCAGCAGCTTGCCACAGGGGAGTGAGCAGTTCTTC. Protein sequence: CASSLPQGSEQFF.

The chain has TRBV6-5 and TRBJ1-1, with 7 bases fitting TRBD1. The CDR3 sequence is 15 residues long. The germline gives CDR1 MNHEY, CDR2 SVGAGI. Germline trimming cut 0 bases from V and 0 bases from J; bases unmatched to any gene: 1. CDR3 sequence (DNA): TGTGCCAGCAGTTACTCGGGACAGTTGAACACTGAAGCTTTCTTT. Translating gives CASSYSGQLNTEAFF.

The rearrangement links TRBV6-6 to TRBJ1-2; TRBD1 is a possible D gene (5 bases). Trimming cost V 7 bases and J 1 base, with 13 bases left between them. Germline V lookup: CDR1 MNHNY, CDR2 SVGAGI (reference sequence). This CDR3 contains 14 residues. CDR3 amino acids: CASTPGAGNYGYTF. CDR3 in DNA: TGTGCCAGCACCCCTGGGGCGGGTAACTATGGCTACACCTTC.

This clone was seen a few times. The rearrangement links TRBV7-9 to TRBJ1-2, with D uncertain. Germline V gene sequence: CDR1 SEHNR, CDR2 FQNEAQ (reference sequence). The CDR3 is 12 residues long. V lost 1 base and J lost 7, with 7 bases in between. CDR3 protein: CASSLDVPGYTF. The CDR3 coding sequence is TGTGCCAGCAGCTTAGATGTGCCTGGCTACACCTTC.

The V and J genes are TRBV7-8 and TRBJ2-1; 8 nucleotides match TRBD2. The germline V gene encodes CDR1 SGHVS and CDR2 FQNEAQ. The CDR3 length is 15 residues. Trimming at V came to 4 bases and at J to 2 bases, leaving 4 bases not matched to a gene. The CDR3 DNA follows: TGTGCCAGCAGCTCGGTAGCGGGAACCTACAATGAGCAGTTCTTC. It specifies CASSSVAGTYNEQFF. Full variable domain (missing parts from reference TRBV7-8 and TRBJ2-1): GAGVSQSPRYKVAKRGQDVALRCDPISGHVSLFWYQQALGQGPEFLTYFQNEAQLDKSGLPSDRFFAERPEGSVSTLKIQRTQQEDSAVYLCASSSVAGTYNEQFFGPGTRLTVL.

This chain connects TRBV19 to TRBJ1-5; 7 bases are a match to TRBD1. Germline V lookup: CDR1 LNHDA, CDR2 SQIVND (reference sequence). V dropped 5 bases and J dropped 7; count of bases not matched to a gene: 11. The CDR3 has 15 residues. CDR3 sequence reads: CASSLTQGGGQPQHF. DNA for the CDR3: TGTGCCAGTAGTTTGACTCAGGGGGGAGGGCAGCCCCAGCATTTT.

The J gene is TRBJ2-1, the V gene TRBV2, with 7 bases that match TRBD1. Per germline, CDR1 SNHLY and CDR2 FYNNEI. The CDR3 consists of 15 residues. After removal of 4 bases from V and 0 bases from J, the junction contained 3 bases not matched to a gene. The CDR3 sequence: CASSVSGGSYNEQFF. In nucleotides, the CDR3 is TGTGCCAGCAGTGTTTCAGGGGGCTCCTACAATGAGCAGTTCTTC. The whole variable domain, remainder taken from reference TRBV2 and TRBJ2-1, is EPEVTQTPSHQVTQMGQEVILRCVPISNHLYFYWYRQILGQKVEFLVSFYNNEISEKSEIFDDQFSVERPDGSNFTLKIRSTKLEDSAMYFCASSVSGGSYNEQFFGPGTRLTVL.

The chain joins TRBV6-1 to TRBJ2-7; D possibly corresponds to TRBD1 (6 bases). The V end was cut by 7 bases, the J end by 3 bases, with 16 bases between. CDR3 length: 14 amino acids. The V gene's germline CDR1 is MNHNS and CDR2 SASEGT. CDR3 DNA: TGTGCCAGCAATCCTAGGACAGACCGCTACGAGCAGTACTTC. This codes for CASNPRTDRYEQYF.

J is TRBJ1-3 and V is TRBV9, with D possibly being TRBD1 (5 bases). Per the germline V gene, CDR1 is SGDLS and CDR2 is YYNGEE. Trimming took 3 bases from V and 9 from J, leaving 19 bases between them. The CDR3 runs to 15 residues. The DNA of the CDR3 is TGTGCCAGCAGCGCCCTCGGCCCCCAGGGCGGCACCATATATTTT. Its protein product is CASSALGPQGGTIYF.